This T cell receptor beta chain was captured by sequencing in a study of T-cell reconstitution after alpha-beta-depleted transplantation in children. The TCRbeta library was prepared with unique molecular identifiers. TCRdb processed the PCR reads anew with MiXCR; each CDR3 protein has one entry. The sample lists almost 500,000 distinct CDR3 sequences, about 12% occurring once. The CDR3 extends over 11 amino acids. Germline V gene lookup returns CDR1 DFQATT and CDR2 SNEGSKA (reference sequence). Trimming stripped 4 bases from V and 9 bases from J, with 10 bases between. The chain combines TRBV20-1 with TRBJ2-1, with D tentatively TRBD1 or TRBD2 (5 bases each). The receptor comes from a human donor who donated a stem cell graft to a child with combined immunodeficiency. Specimen: PBMCs from the stem cell graft donor, collected from the stem cell graft. In nucleotides, the CDR3 is TGCAGTGCTACCGCAGGGAGTGAGCAGTTCTTC. As protein: CSATAGSEQFF.